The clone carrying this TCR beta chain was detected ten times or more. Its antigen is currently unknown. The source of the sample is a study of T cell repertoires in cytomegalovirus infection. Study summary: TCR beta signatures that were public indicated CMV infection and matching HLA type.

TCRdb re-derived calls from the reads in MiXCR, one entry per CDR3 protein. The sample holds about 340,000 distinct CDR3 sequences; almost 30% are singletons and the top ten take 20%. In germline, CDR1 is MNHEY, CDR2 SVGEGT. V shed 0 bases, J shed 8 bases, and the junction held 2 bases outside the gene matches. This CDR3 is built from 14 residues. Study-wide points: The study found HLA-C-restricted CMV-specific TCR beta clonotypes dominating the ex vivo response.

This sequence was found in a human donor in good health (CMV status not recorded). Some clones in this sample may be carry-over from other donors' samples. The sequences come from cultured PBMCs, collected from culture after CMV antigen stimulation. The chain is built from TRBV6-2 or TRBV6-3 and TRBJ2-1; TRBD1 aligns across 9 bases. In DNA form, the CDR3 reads TGTGCCAGCAGTTACTCACAGGGGGCTGATGAGCAGTTCTTC. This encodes CASSYSQGADEQFF.